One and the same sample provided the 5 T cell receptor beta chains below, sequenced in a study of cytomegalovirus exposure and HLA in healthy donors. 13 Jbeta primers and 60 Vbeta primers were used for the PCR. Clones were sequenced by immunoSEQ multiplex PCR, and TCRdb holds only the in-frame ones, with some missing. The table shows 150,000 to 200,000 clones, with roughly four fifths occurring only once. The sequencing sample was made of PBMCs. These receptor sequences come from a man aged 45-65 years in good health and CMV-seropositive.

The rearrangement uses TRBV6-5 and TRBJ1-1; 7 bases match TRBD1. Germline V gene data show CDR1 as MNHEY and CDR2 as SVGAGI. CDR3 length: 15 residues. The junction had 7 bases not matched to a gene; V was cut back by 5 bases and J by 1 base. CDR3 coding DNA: TGTGCCAGCAGTGCCTCAGGGGGGCGGAACACTGAAGCTTTCTTT. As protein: CASSASGGRNTEAFF.

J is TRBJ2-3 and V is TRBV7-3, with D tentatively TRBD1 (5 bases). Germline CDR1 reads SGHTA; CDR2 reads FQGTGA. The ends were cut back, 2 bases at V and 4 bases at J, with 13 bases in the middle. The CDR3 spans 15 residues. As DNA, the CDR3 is TGTGCCAGCAGCTTAGGGGCCGTACAATCAGATACGCAGTATTTT. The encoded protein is CASSLGAVQSDTQYF.

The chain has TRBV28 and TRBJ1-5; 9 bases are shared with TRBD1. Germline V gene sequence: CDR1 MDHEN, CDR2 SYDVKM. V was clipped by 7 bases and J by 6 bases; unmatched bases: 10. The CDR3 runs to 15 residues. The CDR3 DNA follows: TGTGCCAGCACCCTCTCCCGGGACAGGGCTCAGCCCCAGCATTTT. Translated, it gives CASTLSRDRAQPQHF. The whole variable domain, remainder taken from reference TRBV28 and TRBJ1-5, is DVKVTQSSRYLVKRTGEKVFLECVQDMDHENMFWYRQDPGLGLRLIYFSYDVKMKEKGDIPEGYSVSREKKERFSLILESASTNQTSMYLCASTLSRDRAQPQHFGDGTRLSIL.

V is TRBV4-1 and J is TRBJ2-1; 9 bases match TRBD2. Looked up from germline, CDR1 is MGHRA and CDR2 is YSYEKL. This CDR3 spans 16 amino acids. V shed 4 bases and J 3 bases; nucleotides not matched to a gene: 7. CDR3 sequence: CASSPWGSGGYNEQFF. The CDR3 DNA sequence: TGCGCCAGCAGCCCCTGGGGTAGCGGGGGCTACAATGAGCAGTTCTTC.

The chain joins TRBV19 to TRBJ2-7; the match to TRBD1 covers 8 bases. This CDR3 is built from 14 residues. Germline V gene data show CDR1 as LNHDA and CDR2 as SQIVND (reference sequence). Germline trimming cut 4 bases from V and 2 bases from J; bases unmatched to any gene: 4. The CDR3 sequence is CASSNPGGTYEQYF. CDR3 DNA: TGTGCCAGTAGTAACCCAGGGGGCACCTACGAGCAGTACTTC.